The clone carrying this T cell receptor beta chain was detected many times. This sample is drawn from a study of T cell repertoires in cytomegalovirus infection. Each CDR3 protein is one row after TCRdb ran MiXCR on the reads. Among 150,000 to 180,000 distinct CDR3 sequences listed, around a quarter were seen once. This sequence originates from a human donor in good health (CMV status not recorded). Some clones in this sample may be carry-over from other donors' samples. The sample was PBMCs.

CDR3 in DNA: TGTGCCAGCAGTTCCCCATACGATGAAAAACTGTTTTTT. This encodes CASSSPYDEKLFF. The chain uses TRBV28 and TRBJ1-4, with D unresolved. Germline-derived CDR1 and CDR2 are MDHEN and SYDVKM. V gave up 4 bases and J gave up 6 bases, with 9 bases separating them. The CDR3 runs 13 residues.